The T cell receptor beta chain under discussion was sequenced for a study of beta chain features in type 1 diabetes. General observations from the study: More deletions and fewer insertions at VDJ junctions were seen in type 1 diabetes patients.

Every bit of the isolated RNA underwent reverse transcription, so sequencing read expressed TCRB transcripts. Libraries were prepared by immunoSEQ multiplex PCR; TCRdb keeps only in-frame clonotypes and omits some of them. Of 250,000 to 350,000 clones listed, 11% are singletons. The CDR3 contains 12 residues. Germline loops: CDR1 SGHNT, CDR2 YYREEE (reference sequence). Turning to this clone: The antigen remains undetermined. One junction end does not reproduce the germline sequence, and a read error may be involved.

Via the markers CD45RO/CCR7/CD25/CD127/CD95/CD27, stem cell-like memory, regulatory, central memory and naive CD4+ cells were sorted. The chain links TRBV5-4 to TRBJ2-7, with 10 bases aligning to TRBD2. The clonotype comes from a woman younger than 45 in good health. The sample comprised naive CD4+ T cells from blood. CDR3 DNA: TGTGCCAGCAGGGATGTACTAGCGGGACTTCACTTC. It specifies CASRDVLAGLHF.